These 6 T cell receptor beta chains were sequenced from one sample in a study of blood T cells in healthy people across ages. Combining a sample-barcoded 5' primer with a J-beta primer mix, a second PCR ran for roughly 7 to 11 cycles. TCRdb re-called the 5' RACE reads with MiXCR, one entry per CDR3 protein. Among 1.2 million to 1.5 million distinct CDR3 sequences listed, approximately 59% were seen once. Sequenced sample: blood. Source of these receptors: a man between 18 and 29 years old in good health.

This sequence joins TRBV2 and TRBJ2-7, with D tentatively TRBD2 (6 bases). This CDR3 region has 15 residues. V was shortened by 3 bases and J by 0 bases, with 12 bases between the two germline ends. Germline V gene lookup returns CDR1 SNHLY and CDR2 FYNNEI. Written as DNA, the CDR3 is TGTGCCAGCAGTGATTTTGGCGGGACCTCCTACGAGCAGTACTTC. Protein product: CASSDFGGTSYEQYF.

This clonotype was observed a few times. The chain combines TRBV6-2 or TRBV6-3 with TRBJ2-5, with D perhaps TRBD2 (6 bases). Germline CDR1 MNHEY, CDR2 SVGEGT. Trimming removed 4 bases at V and 11 bases at J, with 14 bases between. The CDR3 covers 12 residues. CDR3: CASSFSAREQYF. For the CDR3, the DNA is TGTGCCAGCAGTTTCTCGGCCCGGGAGCAGTACTTC.

This chain links TRBV20-1 with TRBJ2-7; D unclear. Germline CDR1 and CDR2: DFQATT and SNEGSKA (reference sequence). The CDR3 consists of 14 residues. V was pared by 0 bases and J by 2 bases, with 11 bases between. CDR3 in DNA: TGCAGTGCTAGAGATGTCAGGCTAGCCTACGAGCAGTACTTC. Translation gives CSARDVRLAYEQYF.

The rearrangement links TRBV9 to TRBJ1-5; D is perhaps TRBD1 (6 bases). Trimming took 0 bases from V and 2 from J, leaving 15 bases between them. CDR3 length: 17 residues. Germline CDR1 and CDR2: SGDLS and YYNGEE. The CDR3 region has the DNA TGTGCCAGCAGCGTAGGCCTGGGGGCGATAGGCAATCAGCCCCAGCATTTT. The encoded protein is CASSVGLGAIGNQPQHF.

This clonotype has more than one count but fewer than ten. The gene calls are TRBV12-3 or TRBV12-4 and TRBJ2-3; the match to TRBD2 covers 10 bases. The ends lost 5 bases at V and 0 bases at J; junction bases unmatched: 2. This CDR3 spans 15 amino acids. The CDR3 sequence: CASSSGGASTDTQYF. The CDR3 nucleotides read TGTGCCAGCAGTAGCGGGGGGGCTAGCACAGATACGCAGTATTTT.

With respect to this clonotype: One end of the junction fails to match germline, which may point to a read error. This sequence joins TRBV5-1 and TRBJ1-2; D not resolved. The CDR3 sequence is 13 residues long. Germline lookup yields CDR1 SGHRS and CDR2 YFSETQ. Written as DNA, the CDR3 is TGCACCAGCAGCTTGTCACCGCGCTATGGCTACACCTTC. Amino acid sequence: CTSSLSPRYGYTF.